Presented here are 4 T cell receptor beta chains from one specimen sequenced in a study of shared clonotypes between healthy human individuals. TCRdb's table, derived via immunoSEQ multiplex PCR, lists solely in-frame clones and lacks some. Among over 1.4 million clones listed, around 95% were seen once. The sequenced sample consisted of naive CD4+ T cells sorted from blood. As for subset: CD45RA+ positively selected. These receptors came from a man aged 30 to 39 in good health.

The J gene is TRBJ2-5, the V gene TRBV28, with D perhaps matching TRBD1 (6 bases). CDR3 length: 15 residues. V lost 7 bases and J lost 4, with 19 bases in between. Germline V lookup: CDR1 MDHEN, CDR2 SYDVKM. The CDR3 DNA follows: TGTGCCAGCAATCACCACGCGACAGGAGGAGAGACCCAGTACTTC. Its protein product is CASNHHATGGETQYF.

Written as DNA, the CDR3 is TGCGCCAGCAGCTCCGGGACACGAGAGACCCAGTACTTC. Protein sequence: CASSSGTRETQYF. The chain links TRBV5-1 to TRBJ2-5; D is perhaps TRBD1 (6 bases). CDR1 is SGHRS, CDR2 YFSETQ, per germline. The CDR3 is 13 amino acids. V lost 3 bases, J lost 4 bases, and 10 bases lay in between.

The chain joins TRBV14 to TRBJ2-7, with D possibly being TRBD2 (6 bases). Germline loops: CDR1 SGHDN, CDR2 FVKESK. The CDR3 covers 14 residues. Trimming shortened V by 2 bases and J by 6 bases, and 14 bases separated the two germline ends. The CDR3, as DNA: TGTGCCAGCAGCCAACGTTTCGGGGGAGGCGAGCAGTACTTC. Its protein product is CASSQRFGGGEQYF.

As concerns this clone: The sample holds other DNA sequences that translate to the same CDR3. The chain recombines TRBV5-1 with TRBJ2-7; D is uncertain. Trimming removed 0 bases from V and 3 bases from J, with 7 bases in between. Germline-derived CDR1 and CDR2 are SGHRS and YFSETQ. CDR3 length equals 13 residues. In nucleotides, the CDR3 is TGCGCCAGCAGCTTGGGGCGTGACTACGAGCAGTACTTC. Translation gives CASSLGRDYEQYF.